This TCR beta chain was captured in a study of blood T cells in healthy people across ages. A sample-barcoded 5' primer and a J-beta primer mix were used in a second PCR of roughly 7 to 11 cycles. TCRdb re-called the 5' RACE reads with MiXCR, one entry per CDR3 protein. The data hold approximately 960,000 distinct CDR3 sequences, with almost 30% observed a single time. The CDR3 consists of 12 residues. The V end was cut by 4 bases, the J end by 6 bases, with 8 bases between. Germline V gives CDR1 SGHDN, CDR2 FVKESK. General observations from the study: It was not possible, with unsorted PBMCs, to conclusively compare naive and antigen-experienced cells.

The sample holds many counts of this clonotype. What it binds is unknown. In addition, the sample was reused for a study of T cells of mothers and their children.

What was sequenced was blood. V usage is TRBV14 and J usage is TRBJ2-3; possibly TRBD1 for D (6 bases). The receptor's source is a middle-aged woman in good health. CDR3 sequence (DNA): TGTGCCAGCAGCCGACAGGACGATACGCAGTATTTT. This translates into CASSRQDDTQYF.